Presented here are 29 T cell receptor beta chains from one specimen sequenced in a study of blood T cell repertoires in COVID-19. Some clones are missing from TCRdb's copy, which holds only in-frame ones; the method was immunoSEQ multiplex PCR. The sample has some 120,000 clones; about 77% are singletons. Sequencing was performed on peripheral blood. Receptor source: a human donor in a cohort sampled during active COVID-19.

The rearrangement joins TRBV10-3 to TRBJ1-5, with unresolved D. The length of the CDR3 is 14 residues. Trimming shortened V by 3 bases and J by 7 bases, and 13 bases separated the two germline ends. The germline CDR1 and CDR2 sequences are ENHRY and SYGVKD. CDR3 amino acids: CAISEASGGQPQHF. The CDR3 DNA follows: TGTGCCATCAGTGAAGCTTCCGGAGGACAGCCCCAGCATTTT.

The chain is built from TRBV2 and TRBJ1-6; no definite D call. V gave up 8 bases and J gave up 5 bases, with 13 bases separating them. Germline V gives CDR1 SNHLY, CDR2 FYNNEI. This CDR3 contains 14 residues. CDR3 loop: CASGQISNNSPLHF. The CDR3 bases are TGTGCCAGCGGCCAGATCTCGAATAATTCACCCCTCCACTTT. The full variable domain, in which reference TRBV2 and TRBJ1-6 provide the parts outside the CDR3, is EPEVTQTPSHQVTQMGQEVILRCVPISNHLYFYWYRQILGQKVEFLVSFYNNEISEKSEIFDDQFSVERPDGSNFTLKIRSTKLEDSAMYFCASGQISNNSPLHFGNGTRLTVT.

The chain joins TRBV7-8 to TRBJ1-2; D might be TRBD1 (6 bases). Germline V CDR1 and CDR2: SGHVS, FQNEAQ. This CDR3 spans 13 amino acids. V lost 5 bases and J lost 5, with 12 bases in between. CDR3 region: CASSLSRGYGYTF. As DNA, the CDR3 is TGTGCCAGCAGCCTATCCAGGGGTTATGGCTACACCTTC.

V gene TRBV7-9 combines with J gene TRBJ1-2, with D maybe TRBD1 (5 bases). This CDR3 has 14 residues. V lost 5 bases, J lost 3 bases, and 13 bases lay in between. CDR1 and CDR2 (germline): SEHNR, FQNEAQ (reference sequence). The CDR3 DNA reads TGTGCCAGCAGCCCCATGGGAGGGGACTATGGCTACACCTTC. It codes for CASSPMGGDYGYTF.

This clone was detected a few times. V gene TRBV15 combines with J gene TRBJ2-7, with D tentatively TRBD2 (5 bases). The V gene's germline CDR1 is LNHNV and CDR2 YYDKDF (reference sequence). V lost 2 bases, J lost 5 bases, and 10 bases lay in between. The CDR3 is 13 residues long. The CDR3, as DNA: TGTGCCACCAGCAGAAATTTAGCGAACGAGCAGTACTTC. The encoded protein is CATSRNLANEQYF.

The chain employs TRBV2 and TRBJ1-1; D is unresolved. The CDR3 is 13 amino acids. Germline lookup yields CDR1 SNHLY and CDR2 FYNNEI. Trimming took off 9 bases at V and 0 bases at J, with 11 bases between the two ends. The CDR3 coding sequence is TGTGCCAGAACCGACCTAGTGAACACTGAAGCTTTCTTT. This translates into CARTDLVNTEAFF.

The V and J genes are TRBV30 and TRBJ2-3; 7 nucleotides match TRBD2. The V and J ends lost 3 bases and 11 bases, in that order; junction bases with no gene match: 17. The V gene's germline CDR1 is GTSNPN and CDR2 SVGIG (reference sequence). CDR3 length: 15 amino acids. CDR3 DNA: TGTGCCTGGAGGCGAGTAGCGGGCCCCCCTGGGGTGCAGTATTTT. Translated: CAWRRVAGPPGVQYF.

The rearrangement joins TRBV30 to TRBJ2-6; D remains unclear. CDR1 and CDR2 from the germline V gene are GTSNPN and SVGIG (reference sequence). This CDR3 comprises 13 residues. V was shortened by 0 bases and J by 4 bases, with 4 bases between the two germline ends. This chain's CDR3 is CAWSVSGANVLTF. The CDR3 DNA reads as TGTGCCTGGAGTGTAAGCGGGGCCAACGTCCTGACTTTC.

The chain is built from TRBV6-1 and TRBJ2-3; D not resolved. The CDR3 covers 12 residues. With 2 bases removed from V and 5 bases from J, the gap between germline ends came to 5 bases. Germline-derived CDR1 and CDR2 are MNHNS and SASEGT. CDR3 sequence reads: CASSERGDTQYF. As DNA, the CDR3 is TGTGCCAGCAGTGAAAGAGGAGATACGCAGTATTTT.

The chain joins TRBV5-5 to TRBJ1-6; tentative D call: TRBD1 (6 bases). From germline, CDR1 is SGHKS and CDR2 YYEKEE (reference sequence). V was cut by 5 bases and J by 6 bases, with 18 bases left in between. The CDR3 is made up of 16 amino acids. The CDR3 nucleotides are TGTGCCAGCAGTTCGATGGGGGGGGCTGGTAATTCACCCCTCCACTTT. Amino acids: CASSSMGGAGNSPLHF.

J is TRBJ1-4 and V is TRBV28; 7 bases fit TRBD1. Germline lookup yields CDR1 MDHEN and CDR2 SYDVKM. V trimming: 5 bases; J trimming: 2 bases; junction bases outside the gene matches: 17. This CDR3 is 19 amino acids long. The DNA of the CDR3 is TGTGCCAGCAGTCCCAGACAGGGAAGAGGGGCATGGACTAATGAAAAACTGTTTTTT. Protein sequence: CASSPRQGRGAWTNEKLFF. The full variable domain, with the rest looked up from reference TRBV28 and TRBJ1-4, is DVKVTQSSRYLVKRTGEKVFLECVQDMDHENMFWYRQDPGLGLRLIYFSYDVKMKEKGDIPEGYSVSREKKERFSLILESASTNQTSMYLCASSPRQGRGAWTNEKLFFGSGTQLSVL.

This clone was counted once. The chain carries TRBV18 and TRBJ1-2; D remains ambiguous. The CDR3 has 12 residues. V was cut by 3 bases and J by 5 bases, with 7 bases left in between. Germline-derived CDR1 and CDR2 are KGHSH and LQKENI. CDR3 sequence: CASSPGQYGYTF. DNA of the CDR3: TGTGCCAGCTCACCGGGCCAATATGGCTACACCTTC.

The chain carries TRBV18 and TRBJ2-7, with 10 bases that match TRBD2. J was trimmed by 7 bases and V by 4 bases; bases with no gene match: 13. Germline CDR1 reads KGHSH; CDR2 reads LQKENI. The CDR3 extends over 16 amino acids. CDR3 nucleotide sequence: TGTGCCAGCTCACAAATAGCGGGGGGCTTAATAGAGGAGCAGTACTTC. Protein sequence: CASSQIAGGLIEEQYF.

The chain joins TRBV6-6 to TRBJ2-7, with TRBD1 matching over 9 bases. Germline CDR1 is MNHNY and CDR2 is SVGAGI (reference sequence). The CDR3 runs 16 residues. Trimming took 2 bases from V and 0 from J; bases not matched to a gene: 5. The chain's CDR3 is CASSYRTGALSYEQYF. The CDR3 DNA reads as TGTGCCAGCAGTTACCGGACAGGGGCCCTCTCCTACGAGCAGTACTTC.

V is TRBV19 and J is TRBJ1-2; D gene ambiguous. Deletions cut 3 bases from V and 4 bases from J, with 6 bases between. This CDR3 has 12 amino acids. CDR1 LNHDA and CDR2 SQIVND come from the germline V gene (reference sequence). CDR3 sequence reads: CASSIDTYGYTF. Written as DNA, the CDR3 is TGTGCCAGTAGTATTGACACCTATGGCTACACCTTC.

The rearrangement links TRBV30 to TRBJ1-1, with 8 bases aligning to TRBD1. Germline V gene sequence: CDR1 GTSNPN, CDR2 SVGIG (reference sequence). The CDR3 is 13 amino acids. Losses at the gene ends were 5 bases for V and 1 base for J; bases not matched to a gene: 3. The CDR3 nucleotides read TGTGCCTGGCAGGACAGGGCGAACACTGAAGCTTTCTTT. Residues: CAWQDRANTEAFF.

The V call is TRBV6-6, the J call TRBJ2-7; 9 positions match TRBD1. This CDR3 is 14 amino acids long. Trimming removed 2 bases from V and 7 bases from J; junction bases left unmatched: 6. Germline loops: CDR1 MNHNY, CDR2 SVGAGI (reference sequence). Here the CDR3 DNA reads TGTGCCAGCAGTTACCGGGACAGGGTGGAAGAGCAGTACTTC. It translates to CASSYRDRVEEQYF.

The chain employs TRBV7-2 and TRBJ2-1; 7 bases fit TRBD2. This CDR3 contains 16 residues. Germline trimming cut 0 bases from V and 6 bases from J; bases unmatched to any gene: 8. Germline values: CDR1 SGHTA, CDR2 FQGNSA. The CDR3 sequence is CASSLASVAGLNEQFF. The CDR3 nucleotides are TGTGCCAGCAGCTTAGCATCGGTAGCGGGTCTCAATGAGCAGTTCTTC.

This clone appeared a single time. This rearrangement joins TRBV28 to TRBJ2-5; D perhaps matches TRBD2 (6 bases). V lost 3 bases and J lost 1, with 12 bases in between. This CDR3 is 15 amino acids long. From germline, CDR1 is MDHEN and CDR2 SYDVKM. The CDR3 sequence is CASSFGGRTQETQYF. The CDR3 DNA follows: TGTGCCAGCAGTTTTGGGGGGAGGACCCAAGAGACCCAGTACTTC.

The chain links TRBV5-1 to TRBJ2-5; 9 bases are a match to TRBD2. The CDR3 runs to 14 residues. The germline V gene has CDR1 SGHRS and CDR2 YFSETQ. Losses at the gene ends were 3 bases for V and 5 bases for J; bases not matched to a gene: 5. The CDR3, as DNA: TGCGCCAGCAGCTCCGGGACTAGCCGGGAGACCCAGTACTTC. Its translation is CASSSGTSRETQYF.

This clone was counted between two and nine times. V gene TRBV19 combines with J gene TRBJ1-6; 7 bases fit TRBD1. The CDR3 contains 15 residues. CDR1 and CDR2 (germline): LNHDA, SQIVND (reference sequence). V was pared by 6 bases and J by 6 bases, with 8 bases of the junction left unmatched. The CDR3 loop is CASSTIGTANSPLHF. CDR3 nucleotides: TGTGCCAGTAGCACGATCGGGACAGCTAATTCACCCCTCCACTTT.

This clone was seen a few times. The chain joins TRBV9 to TRBJ1-2; TRBD1 agrees at 8 bases. V shed 4 bases, J shed 1 base, and the junction held 3 bases outside the gene matches. In germline, CDR1 is SGDLS, CDR2 YYNGEE. The CDR3 extends over 14 amino acids. The CDR3 coding sequence is TGTGCCAGCAGCTCTGGACAGGGTAACTATGGCTACACCTTC. Translation gives CASSSGQGNYGYTF.

The chain is built from TRBV18 and TRBJ2-2; 9 bases fit TRBD1. V shed 4 bases, J shed 9 bases, and the junction held 12 bases outside the gene matches. The length of the CDR3 is 16 residues. Germline-derived CDR1 and CDR2 are KGHSH and LQKENI. This CDR3 is CASSQAGTGSFWELFF. In nucleotides, the CDR3 is TGTGCCAGCTCACAAGCCGGGACAGGGTCTTTCTGGGAGCTGTTTTTT. Supplemented by reference TRBV18 and TRBJ2-2, the full variable domain reads NAGVMQNPRHLVRRRGQEARLRCSPMKGHSHVYWYRQLPEEGLKFMVYLQKENIIDESGMPKERFSAEFPKEGPSILRIQQVVRGDSAAYFCASSQAGTGSFWELFFGEGSRLTVL.

The rearrangement links TRBV5-4 to TRBJ2-5, with 14 bases identical to TRBD2. Per germline, CDR1 SGHNT and CDR2 YYREEE (reference sequence). With V trimmed by 1 base and J by 5 bases, 4 bases remained unmatched. This CDR3 has 16 residues. The CDR3 DNA reads as TGTGCCAGCAGCTTGTTAGGGACTAGCGGGAGTGAGACCCAGTACTTC. Amino acids: CASSLLGTSGSETQYF.

The chain has TRBV27 and TRBJ2-7, with 8 bases fitting TRBD1. V lost 4 bases, J lost 5 bases, and 13 bases stayed unmatched. The CDR3 loop spans 16 amino acids. Germline loops: CDR1 MNHEY, CDR2 SMNVEV (reference sequence). The CDR3 sequence is CASSSPDREKSHEQYF. CDR3 bases: TGTGCCAGCAGTTCGCCGGACAGGGAGAAATCCCACGAGCAGTACTTC.

This sequence joins TRBV24-1 and TRBJ2-2; D not resolved. This CDR3 is built from 12 residues. With 3 bases removed from V and 7 bases from J, the gap between germline ends came to 5 bases. The germline CDR1 and CDR2 sequences are KGHDR and SFDVKD. The CDR3 loop reads CATSDQDGELFF. The CDR3 bases are TGTGCCACCAGTGATCAGGACGGGGAGCTGTTTTTT.

This chain uses TRBV7-6 with TRBJ2-7, with no clear D. Germline CDR1 is SGHVS and CDR2 is FNYEAQ. V was cut by 1 base and J by 1 base, with 8 bases left in between. This CDR3 is built from 14 residues. The CDR3 loop reads CASSLDPRSYEQYF. As DNA, the CDR3 is TGTGCCAGCAGCTTAGATCCTCGTTCCTACGAGCAGTACTTC.

The genes are TRBV4-1 and TRBJ1-4; possible D gene TRBD1, 6 bases. The V gene's germline CDR1 is MGHRA and CDR2 YSYEKL. CDR3 size: 16 residues. Trimming stripped 1 base from V and 4 bases from J, with 13 bases between. CDR3 DNA sequence: TGCGCCAGCAGCCAAGTTACCGGGACACTTAATGAAAAACTGTTTTTT. Its protein product is CASSQVTGTLNEKLFF.

The CDR3 coding sequence is TGTGCCAGCAGTGAAGGGGCTAGCGGTAAACTGCAGTTCTTC. It translates to CASSEGASGKLQFF. V gene TRBV6-1 combines with J gene TRBJ2-1, with TRBD2 matching over 7 bases. The germline V gene has CDR1 MNHNS and CDR2 SASEGT. There are 14 residues in the CDR3. V gave up 1 base and J gave up 12 bases; unmatched junction bases: 9.